This T cell receptor beta chain was captured in a study of blood T cells in healthy people across ages. The germline V gene has CDR1 DFQATT and CDR2 SNEGSKA (reference sequence). The CDR3 has 12 residues. Worth noting for this clonotype: Germline is not matched at one junction end, which may reflect a read error.

Primers used in a second PCR of roughly 7 to 12 cycles were a sample-barcoded 5' primer and a J-beta primer mix. Each CDR3 protein gets one entry after TCRdb re-called the 5' RACE reads with MiXCR. Of approximately 1.5 million distinct CDR3 sequences listed, about 35% are singletons. The chain links TRBV20-1 to TRBJ2-7, with 7 nucleotides matching TRBD2. Sequenced: blood. The clonotype comes from a woman aged 25-40 years in good health. The CDR3 here is CSGKREVYVQYF. The CDR3 region has the DNA TGCAGTGGTAAGCGGGAAGTCTACGTGCAGTACTTC.